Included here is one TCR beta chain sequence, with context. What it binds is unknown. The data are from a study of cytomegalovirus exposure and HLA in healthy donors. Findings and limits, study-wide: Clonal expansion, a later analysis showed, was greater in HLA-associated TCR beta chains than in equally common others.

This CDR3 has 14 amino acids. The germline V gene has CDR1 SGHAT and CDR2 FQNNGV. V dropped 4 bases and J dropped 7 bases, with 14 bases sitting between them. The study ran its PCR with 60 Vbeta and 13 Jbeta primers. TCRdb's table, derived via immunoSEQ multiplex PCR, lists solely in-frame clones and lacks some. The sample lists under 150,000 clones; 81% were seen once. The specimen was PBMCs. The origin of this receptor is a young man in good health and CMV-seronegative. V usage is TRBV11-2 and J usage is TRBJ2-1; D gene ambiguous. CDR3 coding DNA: TGTGCCAGCAGCTCTCCCCTACCCGGTAATGAGCAGTTCTTC. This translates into CASSSPLPGNEQFF.